Following are 12 T cell receptor beta chains from one sample sequenced in a study of vaccination and CD4 T cells after COVID-19 (dated by TCRdb to between 2020 and 2023). The treatment or condition label corresponds to: approximately 9-day PBMC culture with coronavirus spike peptide pools or control peptides (ViraFEST assay). Library preparation used PCR. Sequencing was performed on an Illumina iSeq 100. TCR sequencing of DNA from cultured CD4+ T cells used the Oncomine TCR Beta short-read assay at the Johns Hopkins FTIC core. The raw public reads went through TCRdb reprocessing: fastp at Q25, MiXCR clone calling, in-frame beta chains kept. Here each entry gathers all rows of one CDR3 protein and keeps the most common genes and DNA. Here the sample has about 4,500 distinct CDR3 sequences; approximately 23% occur a single time. Around 50% of the sample belongs to the ten largest clones. What these receptors recognize is not known.

The sample consisted of CD4+ T cells from blood, cultured in vitro, taken after SARS-CoV-2 vaccination. The receptors were gathered from a human donor who had recovered from COVID-19.

This clonotype was seen a few times. The chain employs TRBV6-1 and TRBJ1-3; D gene uncertain. The ends were cut back, 7 bases at V and 7 bases at J, with 17 bases in the middle. The V gene's germline CDR1 is MNHNS and CDR2 SASEGT. The CDR3 is 14 amino acids. The CDR3 region has the DNA TGTGCCAGCAAGCTACACACATCGGGGAACACCATATATTTT. Translating it yields CASKLHTSGNTIYF.

In this sample, this clonotype is medium-sized. The V gene is TRBV20-1, the J gene TRBJ1-5; D may be TRBD1 (5 bases). Trimming took 2 bases from V and 6 from J, leaving 23 bases between them. CDR3 size: 17 residues. In germline, CDR1 is DFQATT, CDR2 SNEGSKA (reference sequence). The CDR3 reads CSARSPLRRRVAQPQHF. The CDR3 coding sequence is TGCAGTGCTAGATCCCCTCTCAGGCGCAGGGTGGCTCAGCCCCAGCATTTT.

By sample fraction, this clonotype is medium-sized. The J gene is TRBJ2-3, the V gene TRBV7-6; tentative D call: TRBD2 (7 bases). V lost 0 bases, J lost 2 bases, and 9 bases lay in between. The CDR3 runs 15 residues. Germline-derived CDR1 and CDR2 are SGHVS and FNYEAQ. CDR3 DNA sequence: TGTGCCAGCAGCTTAGCGGGGGGGCCCACAGATACGCAGTATTTT. Translation: CASSLAGGPTDTQYF.

A remark on this clonotype: This may be a read error, as it is one base from a much larger clone. The rearrangement joins TRBV19 to TRBJ2-5; a weak D match, TRBD2 (5 bases). The CDR3 runs to 14 residues. Germline CDR1 reads LNHDA; CDR2 reads SQIVND (reference sequence). CDR3 sequence reads: CANSPRRAEETQYF. The CDR3 region has the DNA TGTGCCAATAGTCCCAGGCGGGCTGAAGAGACCCAGTACTTC.

CDR3 coding DNA: TGCAGTGCTAGAGATATTGAGGGGACCTACAAAAACATTCAGTACTTC. Translating it yields CSARDIEGTYKNIQYF. The chain joins TRBV20-1 to TRBJ2-4, with D perhaps being TRBD1 or TRBD2 (5 bases each). The germline CDR1 and CDR2 sequences are DFQATT and SNEGSKA (reference sequence). The CDR3 length is 16 residues. Trimming cost V 0 bases and J 3 bases, with 15 bases left between them.

By share, this clonotype ranks as medium-sized. The CDR3 region has the DNA TGTGCCAGCAGCAAGGACAGGGGCCAGCCCCAGCATTTT. Its translation is CASSKDRGQPQHF. V gene TRBV7-3 combines with J gene TRBJ1-5, with TRBD1 matching 9 bases. V lost 5 bases, J lost 7 bases, and 3 bases stayed unmatched. Germline V gives CDR1 SGHTA, CDR2 FQGTGA. The CDR3 consists of 13 residues. Drawing the rest from reference TRBV7-3 and TRBJ1-5, the complete variable domain is GAGVSQTPSNKVTEKGKYVELRCDPISGHTALYWYRQSLGQGPEFLIYFQGTGAADDSGLPNDRFFAVRPEGSVSTLKIQRTERGDSAVYLCASSKDRGQPQHFGDGTRLSIL.

The table lists this clonotype with many counts. J is TRBJ2-3 and V is TRBV20-1, with 9 bases fitting TRBD2. The germline V gene has CDR1 DFQATT and CDR2 SNEGSKA (reference sequence). V shed 2 bases, J shed 6 bases, and the junction held 9 bases outside the gene matches. The CDR3 totals 15 residues. Written as DNA, the CDR3 is TGCAGTGCTAGAAAGGGTAGCGGGGGATATGATACGCAGTATTTT. It yields the protein CSARKGSGGYDTQYF.

This clonotype has more than one count but fewer than ten. V and J are TRBV4-1 and TRBJ1-2, with TRBD1 as a possible D gene (5 bases). The CDR3 runs to 14 residues. The V gene lost 0 bases and the J gene lost 3 bases, with 8 bases spanning the gap. Germline lookup yields CDR1 MGHRA and CDR2 YSYEKL. The CDR3, as DNA: TGCGCCAGCAGCCAAGAGTGGGGCGACTATGGCTACACCTTC. Amino acids: CASSQEWGDYGYTF.

This clonotype was seen many times. The gene calls are TRBV20-1 and TRBJ1-6; D call uncertain. CDR1 is DFQATT and CDR2 is SNEGSKA in the germline V gene (reference sequence). Trimming left V 6 bases short and J 9 bases short, with 12 bases between. This CDR3 has 12 amino acids. The chain's CDR3 is CSAVTGSSPLHF. CDR3 sequence (DNA): TGCAGTGCCGTAACGGGGAGTTCACCCCTCCACTTT.

In its sample, this clonotype ranks as medium-sized (0.01 to 0.1%). The chain combines TRBV20-1 with TRBJ2-7; 8 bases fit TRBD1. The CDR3 totals 15 residues. Germline-derived CDR1 and CDR2 are DFQATT and SNEGSKA (reference sequence). V was clipped by 3 bases and J by 1 base; unmatched bases: 8. The chain's CDR3 is CSASPDRGSSYEQYF. CDR3 coding DNA: TGCAGTGCTAGTCCCGACAGGGGCTCATCCTACGAGCAGTACTTC.

The rearrangement joins TRBV25-1 to TRBJ2-1, with 9 bases identical to TRBD1. From germline, CDR1 is MGHDK and CDR2 SYGVNS. Trimming cost V 5 bases and J 5 bases; bases outside gene matches: 10. The CDR3 spans 16 residues. CDR3 coding DNA: TGTGCCAGCAGTATACCCGGGACAGGGAATGACAATGAGCAGTTCTTC. This translates into CASSIPGTGNDNEQFF.

This rearrangement joins TRBV5-1 to TRBJ2-7, with TRBD2 as a possible D gene (5 bases). CDR3 length: 13 amino acids. Germline V lookup: CDR1 SGHRS, CDR2 YFSETQ. Trimming removed 4 bases at V and 0 bases at J, with 8 bases between. The CDR3 region is CASSSGSSYEQYF. DNA of the CDR3: TGCGCCAGCAGCAGTGGGAGCTCCTACGAGCAGTACTTC.